This paragraph covers one TCR beta chain sequence. Its antigen target is currently unknown. Base quality data are lacking; no much larger clone is found one base away. Libraries were constructed by the immunoSEQ multiplex PCR assay. TCRdb limited this immuneACCESS table to in-frame rearrangements with V and J called. A share of clones is missing; checked studies link under half to unresolved V genes, and the rest is unexplained. This sample is represented by 13,000 or so clones; 65% to 90% of them were singletons. The ten largest account for approximately 1.5% of the sample. The sample originates from a study of tumour-infiltrating T cells in Burkitt lymphoma (dated by TCRdb to 2018 to 2021). Concerning the study at large: Clinical outcome was correlated with TCR repertoire data, and overall and progression-free survival were found to be predicted by productive clonality independently of established prognosticators, including age at diagnosis.

The clonotype originates from a human donor with diffuse large B-cell lymphoma. The source material was tumor tissue.

This receptor carries the CDR3 CASSLASGTGTYEQYF. Here is the DNA: TGTGCCAGCAGCTTAGCCAGCGGGACAGGGACCTACGAGCAGTACTTC. This chain joins TRBV13 to TRBJ2-7; a stretch of 9 junction bases matches TRBD1. Including the terminal cysteine and phenylalanine, the CDR3 comprises 16 residues. Only the CDR3 part of the read is kept: 48 bases, read in frame from the first base. The CDR1 and CDR2 encoded by the germline V gene (reference sequence) are PRHDT and FYEKMQ. Trimming accounts for 1 base at V and 2 bases at J, while the number of junction bases matched to no gene is 6.